A selection of T cell receptor beta chains follows, all from one sample in a study of somatic mutations in cytotoxic T cells in rheumatoid arthritis. Measured with immunoSEQ multiplex PCR; TCRdb has only the in-frame clones, and not every one. The data hold 4,000 to 4,500 clones, with roughly 83% observed a single time. The sequencing sample was made of CD8+ T cells sorted from blood. These TCRs come from an adult with rheumatoid arthritis. Both conserved end residues are part of each CDR3. The order of the fields is J gene, D gene, V gene, clone size, CDR3 DNA, CDR3 protein. A D gene is named only where the DNA matches it firmly. Clone size appears in some rows only: once, few, many, or a class for an expanded clone.

TRBJ1-1 | TRBD1 | TRBV5-1 | - | TGCGCCAGCAGCCTCCGGACAGGGACTGAAGCTTTCTTT | CASSLRTGTEAFF
TRBJ1-1 | - | TRBV14 | few | TGTGCCAGCACCTTGGGGGGGAACACTGAAGCTTTCTTT | CASTLGGNTEAFF
TRBJ2-7 | - | TRBV6-6 | - | TGTGCCAGCAGTTACTCTGGGCCCGAGCAGTACTTC | CASSYSGPEQYF
TRBJ1-1 | - | TRBV5-5 | - | TGTGCCAGCAGCCCTCCGGTCATGAACACTGAAGCTTTCTTT | CASSPPVMNTEAFF
TRBJ2-7 | - | TRBV19 | - | TGTGCCAGTAGTCCCCGCGTGGGGCCCGCTTTGGACGAGCAGTACTTC | CASSPRVGPALDEQYF
TRBJ2-7 | - | TRBV7-9 | - | TGTGCCAGCAGCCCCCAATTAGCCCGGACAGAATACTCCTACGAGCAGTACTTC | CASSPQLARTEYSYEQYF
TRBJ2-7 | - | TRBV7-6 | few | TGTGCCAGCAGCGACCTCGGTGACGAGCAGTACTTC | CASSDLGDEQYF
TRBJ1-1 | TRBD1 | TRBV29-1 | - | TGCAGCGTCCGAACAGGGGACACTGAAGCTTTCTTT | CSVRTGDTEAFF
TRBJ2-5 | TRBD1 | TRBV7-9 | - | TGTGCCAGCAGCTCGACCGGGACAGACCAAGAGACCCAGTACTTC | CASSSTGTDQETQYF
TRBJ2-1 | TRBD1 | TRBV18 | - | TGTGCCAGCTCACTTACCACTACTATGACAGGGAAATTTCGACGTCAGCAGTTCTTC | CASSLTTTMTGKFRRQQFF
TRBJ2-1 | - | TRBV5-1 | - | TGCGCCAGCAGCTTGCTACCCGCGGCCGAGCAGTTCTTC | CASSLLPAAEQFF
TRBJ2-2 | TRBD1 | TRBV7-8 | few | TGTGCCAGCAAAGACTGGACAGGGGCTAACACCGGGGAGCTGTTTTTT | CASKDWTGANTGELFF
TRBJ2-2 | - | TRBV5-4 | - | TGTGCCAGCAGAAAGGAGGGGGTTCGCACCGGGGAGCTGTTTTTT | CASRKEGVRTGELFF
TRBJ2-7 | - | TRBV27 | - | TGTGCCAGCAGTTTCGGCAGGGGGGCTTACGAGCAGTACTTC | CASSFGRGAYEQYF
TRBJ1-2 | - | TRBV2 | few | TGTGCCAGCAGCTCTACGGACAGTATATCTATGTTTAACTATGGCTACACCTTC | CASSSTDSISMFNYGYTF
TRBJ1-5 | - | TRBV5-8 | few | TGTGCCAGCAGCCTAAGACGGTGGAATCAGCCCCAGCATTTT | CASSLRRWNQPQHF
TRBJ2-7 | TRBD2 | TRBV13 | once | TGTGCCAGCAGCTTAGGCGGGGGGGCCGGCGAGCAGTACTTC | CASSLGGGAGEQYF
TRBJ2-7 | - | TRBV4-3 | - | TGCGCCAGCAGCCAAGATTTCGACCGCTCCACCGAGCAGTACTTC | CASSQDFDRSTEQYF
TRBJ1-5 | - | TRBV2 | - | TGTGCCAGCAGTGAAGCCCCAGGGTCCATTGAGAATCAGCCCCAGCATTTT | CASSEAPGSIENQPQHF
TRBJ1-2 | TRBD1 | TRBV5-4 | - | TGTGCCAGCAGACCTCCCCAGGACAGGGGGGACTATGGCTACACCTTC | CASRPPQDRGDYGYTF